Listed here are 17 T cell receptor beta chains from one sample, sequenced in a study of OX40 agonist ivuxolimab in advanced cancers. Profiling relied on immunoSEQ multiplex PCR, and the TCRdb table lists in-frame clones only, not all of them. Here the sample spans about 69,000 clones, about nine tenths being singletons. Sequencing used CD4+ or CD8+ T cells sorted from blood, obtained in a trial of the OX40 agonist ivuxolimab. Receptor source: an adult with an advanced solid tumor such as melanoma, head and neck, liver or kidney cancer.

The V and J genes are TRBV5-1 and TRBJ2-7; TRBD1 aligns across 8 bases. Trimming took 0 bases from V and 2 from J; bases not matched to a gene: 10. The germline V gene has CDR1 SGHRS and CDR2 YFSETQ. CDR3 length equals 17 residues. The CDR3 bases are TGCGCCAGCAGCTTGGCCACACTTGGACAGGGTCCCTACGAGCAGTACTTC. Protein product: CASSLATLGQGPYEQYF.

This chain connects TRBV7-9 to TRBJ2-1; 7 bases match TRBD2. In germline, CDR1 is SEHNR, CDR2 FQNEAQ (reference sequence). The CDR3 consists of 13 residues. J was trimmed by 4 bases and V by 5 bases; bases with no gene match: 2. The chain's CDR3 is CASSRDYYNEQFF. The CDR3 nucleotides read TGTGCCAGCAGCCGGGACTATTACAATGAGCAGTTCTTC.

This clone has just one count. The chain links TRBV11-2 to TRBJ1-3, with D possibly matching TRBD1 (6 bases). Between the trimmed V and J ends, which lost 5 bases and 1 base, there was a span of 24 bases. The CDR3 length is 19 residues. The germline V gene encodes CDR1 SGHAT and CDR2 FQNNGV. The CDR3 nucleotides are TGTGCCAGCAGCCACGTCGGGGGCACGGGCCGCTTGTCTGGAAACACCATATATTTT. It translates to CASSHVGGTGRLSGNTIYF.

This clone turned up a few times. The chain joins TRBV5-6 to TRBJ1-2; D remains ambiguous. Germline V gene data show CDR1 as SGHDT and CDR2 as YYEEEE. There are 14 residues in the CDR3. V gave up 3 bases and J gave up 8 bases, with 17 bases separating them. The CDR3 is CASSWQRVSLGYTF. DNA for the CDR3: TGTGCCAGCAGCTGGCAAAGGGTTTCCTTGGGCTACACCTTC.

The table lists this clone with a few counts. The rearrangement links TRBV19 to TRBJ1-1; D not certain. This CDR3 is built from 16 residues. Germline lookup yields CDR1 LNHDA and CDR2 SQIVND (reference sequence). The ends were cut back, 1 base at V and 1 base at J, with 13 bases in the middle. CDR3 residues: CASSIGSGDPNTEAFF. Written as DNA, the CDR3 is TGTGCCAGTAGTATAGGGTCAGGAGACCCGAACACTGAAGCTTTCTTT.

The V call is TRBV5-1, the J call TRBJ2-5; D not resolved. The CDR3 loop spans 12 amino acids. V was trimmed by 1 base and J by 2 bases, leaving 3 bases between them. CDR1 is SGHRS and CDR2 is YFSETQ in the germline V gene. CDR3 DNA sequence: TGCGCCAGCAGCTTGCGTCAAGAGACCCAGTACTTC. It translates to CASSLRQETQYF. Complete variable domain (other parts from reference TRBV5-1 and TRBJ2-5): KAGVTQTPRYLIKTRGQQVTLSCSPISGHRSVSWYQQTPGQGLQFLFEYFSETQRNKGNFPGRFSGRQFSNSRSEMNVSTLELGDSALYLCASSLRQETQYFGPGTRLLVL.

This chain connects TRBV7-9 to TRBJ2-5; the D is unclear. V was cut by 5 bases and J by 2 bases, with 12 bases left in between. The CDR3 length is 14 residues. From germline, CDR1 is SEHNR and CDR2 FQNEAQ (reference sequence). As DNA, the CDR3 is TGTGCCAGCAGCCCTCACAGATCGCAAGAGACCCAGTACTTC. Its protein is CASSPHRSQETQYF.

The rearrangement uses TRBV5-5 and TRBJ2-2; 11 nucleotides match TRBD2. The junction had 11 bases not matched to a gene; V was cut back by 4 bases and J by 6 bases. Looked up from germline, CDR1 is SGHKS and CDR2 is YYEKEE (reference sequence). The CDR3 runs 17 residues. The CDR3 spells CASSPKVSGRGAGELFF. The CDR3 nucleotides are TGTGCCAGCAGCCCGAAAGTTAGCGGGAGGGGTGCCGGGGAGCTGTTTTTT.

With regard to this clone: At one of its ends the junction is not consistent with the germline gene, which may arise from a read error. V is TRBV5-1 and J is TRBJ1-5; TRBD1 matches at 12 bases. The CDR3 covers 15 residues. Germline V gene sequence: CDR1 SGHRS, CDR2 YFSETQ. CDR3 sequence reads: CASRLGQGANQPQHF. In DNA, the CDR3 is TGCGCCAGCAGATTGGGACAGGGGGCCAATCAGCCCCAGCATTTT.

This chain uses TRBV27 with TRBJ1-4; TRBD1 matches 7 bases. The germline CDR1 and CDR2 sequences are MNHEY and SMNVEV (reference sequence). V was clipped by 3 bases and J by 1 base; unmatched bases: 8. The CDR3 runs 17 residues. Written as DNA, the CDR3 is TGTGCCAGCAGTTTTCGGGGCCGACAGGGAACTAATGAAAAACTGTTTTTT. This sequence encodes CASSFRGRQGTNEKLFF.

The chain employs TRBV29-1 and TRBJ2-3; TRBD2 matches at 15 bases. Looked up from germline, CDR1 is SQVTM and CDR2 is ANQGSEA. Germline trimming cut 3 bases from V and 3 bases from J; bases unmatched to any gene: 1. This CDR3 region has 15 residues. Here the CDR3 DNA reads TGCAGCGTTGAGGGGACTAGCGGGAGGACAGATACGCAGTATTTT. It encodes CSVEGTSGRTDTQYF.

The V and J genes are TRBV7-8 and TRBJ1-4, with a weak D call TRBD1 (5 bases). CDR3 length: 13 residues. The V and J ends lost 5 bases and 5 bases respectively, with 9 bases between them. Germline V lookup: CDR1 SGHVS, CDR2 FQNEAQ. The CDR3 region has the DNA TGTGCCAGCAGCAGGGACGGGAATGAAAAACTGTTTTTT. As protein: CASSRDGNEKLFF. The variable domain in full, with the rest retrieved from reference TRBV7-8 and TRBJ1-4, is GAGVSQSPRYKVAKRGQDVALRCDPISGHVSLFWYQQALGQGPEFLTYFQNEAQLDKSGLPSDRFFAERPEGSVSTLKIQRTQQEDSAVYLCASSRDGNEKLFFGSGTQLSVL.

J is TRBJ2-7 and V is TRBV19, with 7 bases lining up with TRBD1. The trim removed 5 bases at V and 3 bases at J, leaving 10 bases unmatched. Looked up from germline, CDR1 is LNHDA and CDR2 is SQIVND (reference sequence). The CDR3 loop spans 15 amino acids. CDR3 nucleotides: TGTGCCAGTAGTCCGAGGACAGGCCATGGCTACGAGCAGTACTTC. It yields the protein CASSPRTGHGYEQYF.

This chain joins TRBV5-1 and TRBJ1-1; a weak D match, TRBD1 (5 bases). V shed 4 bases and J shed 5 bases, with 15 bases lying between them. CDR1 SGHRS and CDR2 YFSETQ come from the germline V gene. The CDR3 has 14 amino acids. CDR3 amino acids: CASSNSGLETEAFF. The CDR3 nucleotides read TGCGCCAGCAGCAACTCAGGGTTAGAGACTGAAGCTTTCTTT.

The chain combines TRBV6-1 with TRBJ2-1; D ambiguous. CDR3 length equals 13 residues. Germline values: CDR1 MNHNS, CDR2 SASEGT. V lost 7 bases and J 2 bases, leaving 9 bases between the germline ends. The DNA for the CDR3 is TGTGCCAGCAAAGAGAGGCCCTACAATGAGCAGTTCTTC. Encoded protein: CASKERPYNEQFF.

The chain uses TRBV18 and TRBJ2-7, with 9 positions matching TRBD2. The V gene's germline CDR1 is KGHSH and CDR2 LQKENI. The length of the CDR3 is 15 residues. Trimming removed 1 base from V and 0 bases from J; junction bases left unmatched: 1. For the CDR3, the DNA is TGTGCCAGCTCACCACAAGCGGGAGGCTCCTACGAGCAGTACTTC. This encodes CASSPQAGGSYEQYF. Together with reference TRBV18 and TRBJ2-7, the CDR3 gives the full variable domain: NAGVMQNPRHLVRRRGQEARLRCSPMKGHSHVYWYRQLPEEGLKFMVYLQKENIIDESGMPKERFSAEFPKEGPSILRIQQVVRGDSAAYFCASSPQAGGSYEQYFGPGTRLTVT.

The rearrangement links TRBV9 to TRBJ2-7; 7 bases match TRBD2. The CDR3 covers 16 residues. The V gene end was trimmed by 4 bases and the J gene end by 6 bases; junction bases not matched to a gene: 16. Per the germline V gene, CDR1 is SGDLS and CDR2 is YYNGEE. This CDR3 is CASSPRGGVVLVEQYF. CDR3 coding DNA: TGTGCCAGCAGCCCCCGGGGAGGGGTGGTGTTAGTCGAGCAGTACTTC.